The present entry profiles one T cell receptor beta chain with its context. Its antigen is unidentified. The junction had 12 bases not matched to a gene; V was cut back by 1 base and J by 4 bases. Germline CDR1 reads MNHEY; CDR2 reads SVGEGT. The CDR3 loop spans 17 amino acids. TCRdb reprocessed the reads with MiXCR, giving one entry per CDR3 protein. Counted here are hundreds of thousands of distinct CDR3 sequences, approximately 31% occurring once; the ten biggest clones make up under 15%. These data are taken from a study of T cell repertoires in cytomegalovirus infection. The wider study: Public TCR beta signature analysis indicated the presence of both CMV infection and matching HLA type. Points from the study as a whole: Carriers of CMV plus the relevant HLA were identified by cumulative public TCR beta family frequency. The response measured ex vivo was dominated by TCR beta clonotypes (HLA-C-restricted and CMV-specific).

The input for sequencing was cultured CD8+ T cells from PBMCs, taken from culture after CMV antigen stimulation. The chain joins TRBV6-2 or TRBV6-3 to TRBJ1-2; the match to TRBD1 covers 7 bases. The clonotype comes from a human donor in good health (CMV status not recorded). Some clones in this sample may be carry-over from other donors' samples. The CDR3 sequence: CASSYLGQLKQIYGYTF. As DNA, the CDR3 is TGTGCCAGCAGTTACTTGGGACAGCTAAAGCAGATCTATGGCTACACCTTC.